This T cell receptor (beta chain) was recorded in a study of T cell repertoires in cytomegalovirus infection. TCRdb processed the reads anew with MiXCR; each CDR3 protein has one entry. The sample holds approximately 170,000 distinct CDR3 sequences; approximately 17% are singletons and the top ten take over 15%. Trimming cost V 2 bases and J 5 bases, with 7 bases left between them. In germline, CDR1 is SGHVS, CDR2 FQNEAQ. CDR3 length: 12 amino acids. The sequence derives from a human donor in good health (CMV status not recorded). Some clones in this sample may be carry-over from other donors' samples. Sequencing input: CD8+ T cells from PBMCs. V usage is TRBV7-8 and J usage is TRBJ2-7, with D maybe TRBD2 (5 bases). For the CDR3, the DNA is TGTGCCAGCAGCTTACGGGGTCACGAGCAGTACTTC. Protein product: CASSLRGHEQYF.